One sample yielded the 8 T cell receptor beta chains listed below, sequenced in a study of cytomegalovirus exposure and HLA in healthy donors. Amplification used 60 Vbeta primers and 13 Jbeta primers. Sequenced by immunoSEQ multiplex PCR; TCRdb stores in-frame clones only, minus some. Among 150,000 or so clones listed, roughly 80% were seen once. Material for sequencing was PBMCs. Source of these receptors: a woman aged 40 to 50 in good health and CMV-seronegative.

The gene calls are TRBV7-9 and TRBJ2-3, with 10 bases that match TRBD1. The V gene's germline CDR1 is SEHNR and CDR2 FQNEAQ (reference sequence). The CDR3 extends over 15 amino acids. V gave up 5 bases and J gave up 5 bases; unmatched junction bases: 7. CDR3 DNA sequence: TGTGCCAGCAGCGTACCGGGACAGGGGTTAGATACGCAGTATTTT. The encoded protein is CASSVPGQGLDTQYF.

CDR3 nucleotide sequence: TGTGCCAGCAGCCCCGGGGTTGGTAGCGGGAGGGATACGCAGTATTTT. Translated, it gives CASSPGVGSGRDTQYF. This rearrangement joins TRBV5-4 to TRBJ2-3; 10 bases match TRBD2. The junction had 11 bases not matched to a gene; V was cut back by 4 bases and J by 6 bases. This CDR3 comprises 16 residues. Germline CDR1 SGHNT, CDR2 YYREEE (reference sequence).

The rearrangement uses TRBV9 and TRBJ1-1; the match to TRBD1 covers 10 bases. Germline trimming cut 3 bases from V and 0 bases from J; bases unmatched to any gene: 11. CDR1 is SGDLS and CDR2 is YYNGEE in the germline V gene. This CDR3 region has 18 residues. This CDR3 reads CASSAQRDRGDMNTEAFF. CDR3 bases: TGTGCCAGCAGCGCTCAAAGGGACAGGGGAGACATGAACACTGAAGCTTTCTTT.

On this clone: Relative to the germline gene, one junction end is altered; a read error may explain this. V gene TRBV7-9 combines with J gene TRBJ1-4; D is possibly TRBD1 (5 bases). This CDR3 region has 12 residues. Germline-derived CDR1 and CDR2 are SEHNR and FQNEAQ (reference sequence). CDR3 loop: CASSSPLGHLLF. The CDR3 nucleotides are TGTGCCAGCAGCTCGCCCCTAGGACACCTCCTTTTT.

The chain is built from TRBV30 and TRBJ2-7, with a tentative D call TRBD2 (5 bases). The CDR3 is made up of 13 amino acids. Trimming left V 2 bases short and J 3 bases short, with 11 bases between. Germline V CDR1 and CDR2: GTSNPN, SVGIG (reference sequence). The CDR3 DNA is TGTGCCTGGAGTCGGTCGGGGATCTACGAGCAGTACTTC. Protein product: CAWSRSGIYEQYF.

The rearrangement links TRBV10-2 to TRBJ2-7, with 9 bases aligning to TRBD1. This CDR3 is 13 amino acids long. Germline values: CDR1 WSHSY, CDR2 SAAADI. Trimming cost V 6 bases and J 0 bases; bases outside gene matches: 0. The CDR3 coding sequence is TGCGCCAGCAGGACAGGGGGCTCCTACGAGCAGTACTTC. This sequence encodes CASRTGGSYEQYF.

Concerning this clone itself: The sample contains more than one DNA sequence encoding this CDR3. The CDR3 DNA is TGCGCCAGCAGCTTGGGACAGGGGGGGGAGCAGTTCTTC. The encoded protein is CASSLGQGGEQFF. The chain employs TRBV5-1 and TRBJ2-1; TRBD1 agrees at 9 bases. After removal of 0 bases from V and 10 bases from J, the junction contained 2 bases not matched to a gene. The germline CDR1 and CDR2 sequences are SGHRS and YFSETQ. This CDR3 spans 13 amino acids.

The J gene is TRBJ2-2, the V gene TRBV7-9, with D perhaps matching TRBD2 (6 bases). CDR3 length: 15 residues. Germline CDR1 is SEHNR and CDR2 is FQNEAQ (reference sequence). V was trimmed by 2 bases and J by 7 bases, leaving 14 bases between them. CDR3 protein: CASSLLRGYGGELFF. The CDR3 DNA is TGTGCCAGCAGCTTATTACGGGGGTACGGCGGGGAGCTGTTTTTT. Using reference TRBV7-9 and TRBJ2-2 for the parts outside the CDR3, the full variable domain is DTGVSQNPRHKITKRGQNVTFRCDPISEHNRLYWYRQTLGQGPEFLTYFQNEAQLEKSRLLSDRFSAERPKGSFSTLEIQRTEQGDSAMYLCASSLLRGYGGELFFGEGSRLTVL.